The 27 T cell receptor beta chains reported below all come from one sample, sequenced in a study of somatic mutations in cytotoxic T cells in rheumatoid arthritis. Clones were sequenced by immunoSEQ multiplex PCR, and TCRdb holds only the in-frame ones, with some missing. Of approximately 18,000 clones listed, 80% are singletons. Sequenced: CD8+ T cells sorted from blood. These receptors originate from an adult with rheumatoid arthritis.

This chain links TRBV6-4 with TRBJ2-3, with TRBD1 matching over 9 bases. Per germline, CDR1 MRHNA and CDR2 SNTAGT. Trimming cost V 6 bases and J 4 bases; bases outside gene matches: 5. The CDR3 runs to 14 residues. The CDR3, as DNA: TGTGCCAGCAGCCTGGGACAGGGCTCAGATACGCAGTATTTT. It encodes CASSLGQGSDTQYF.

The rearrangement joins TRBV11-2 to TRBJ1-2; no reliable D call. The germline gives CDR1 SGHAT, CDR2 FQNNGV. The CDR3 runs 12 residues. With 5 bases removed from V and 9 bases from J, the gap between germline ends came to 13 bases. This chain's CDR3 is CASSLSQVSYTF. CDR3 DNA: TGTGCCAGCAGCCTCAGTCAGGTTAGCTACACCTTC.

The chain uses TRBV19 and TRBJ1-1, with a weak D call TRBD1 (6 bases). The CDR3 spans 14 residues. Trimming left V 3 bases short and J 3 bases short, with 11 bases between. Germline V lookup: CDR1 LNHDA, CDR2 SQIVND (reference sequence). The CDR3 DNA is TGTGCCAGTAGTATCGGCAGGGGATACACTGAAGCTTTCTTT. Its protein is CASSIGRGYTEAFF.

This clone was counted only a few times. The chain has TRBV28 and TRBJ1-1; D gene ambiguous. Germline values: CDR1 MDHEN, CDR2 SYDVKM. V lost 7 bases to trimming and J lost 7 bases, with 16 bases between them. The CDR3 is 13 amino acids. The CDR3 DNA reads TGTGCCAGCACCCCCGTGGACCGGGATGAAGCTTTCTTT. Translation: CASTPVDRDEAFF.

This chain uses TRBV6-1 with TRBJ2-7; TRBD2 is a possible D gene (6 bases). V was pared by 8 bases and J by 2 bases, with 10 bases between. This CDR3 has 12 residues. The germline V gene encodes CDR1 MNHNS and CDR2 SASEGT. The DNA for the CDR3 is TGTGCCAGCCCGCGGGGACCCTACGAGCAGTACTTC. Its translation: CASPRGPYEQYF.

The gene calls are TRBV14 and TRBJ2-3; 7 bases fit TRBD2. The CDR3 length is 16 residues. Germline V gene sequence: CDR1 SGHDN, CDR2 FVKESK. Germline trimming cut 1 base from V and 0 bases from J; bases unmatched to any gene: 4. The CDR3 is CASSQGWGGSTDTQYF. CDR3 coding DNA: TGTGCCAGCAGCCAAGGCTGGGGAGGGAGCACAGATACGCAGTATTTT.

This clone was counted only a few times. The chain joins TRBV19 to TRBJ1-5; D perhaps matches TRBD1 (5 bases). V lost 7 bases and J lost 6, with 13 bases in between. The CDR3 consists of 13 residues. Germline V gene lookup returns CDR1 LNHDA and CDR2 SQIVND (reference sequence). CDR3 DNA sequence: TGTGCCAGTAATGGGGGGATGTTTCAGCCCCAGCATTTT. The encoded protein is CASNGGMFQPQHF.

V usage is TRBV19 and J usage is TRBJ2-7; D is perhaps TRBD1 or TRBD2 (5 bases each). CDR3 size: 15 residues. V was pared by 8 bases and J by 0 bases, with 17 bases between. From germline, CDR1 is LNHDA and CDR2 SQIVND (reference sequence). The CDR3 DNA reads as TGTGCCAGTCATGGACCGGGACGGAGCTCCTACGAGCAGTACTTC. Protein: CASHGPGRSSYEQYF. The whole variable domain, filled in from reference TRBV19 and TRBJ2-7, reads DGGITQSPKYLFRKEGQNVTLSCEQNLNHDAMYWYRQDPGQGLRLIYYSQIVNDFQKGDIAEGYSVSREKKESFPLTVTSAQKNPTAFYLCASHGPGRSSYEQYFGPGTRLTVT.

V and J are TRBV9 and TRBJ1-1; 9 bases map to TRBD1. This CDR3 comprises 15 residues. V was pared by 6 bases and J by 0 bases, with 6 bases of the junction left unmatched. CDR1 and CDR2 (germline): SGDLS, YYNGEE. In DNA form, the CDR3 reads TGTGCCAGCAAAACCGGGACAGGGATGAACACTGAAGCTTTCTTT. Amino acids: CASKTGTGMNTEAFF.

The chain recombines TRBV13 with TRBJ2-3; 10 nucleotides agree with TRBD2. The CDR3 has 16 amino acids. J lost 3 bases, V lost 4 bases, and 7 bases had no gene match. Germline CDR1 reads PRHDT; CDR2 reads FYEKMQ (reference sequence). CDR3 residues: CASSSEAGGQTDTQYF. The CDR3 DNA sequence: TGTGCCAGCAGCTCCGAAGCGGGGGGGCAAACAGATACGCAGTATTTT.

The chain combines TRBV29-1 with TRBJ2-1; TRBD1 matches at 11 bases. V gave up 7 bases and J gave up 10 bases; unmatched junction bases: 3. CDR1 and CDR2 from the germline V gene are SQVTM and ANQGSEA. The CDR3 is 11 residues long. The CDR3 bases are TGCAGCGGGACAGGGGGCCGAGAGCAGTTCTTC. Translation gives CSGTGGREQFF.

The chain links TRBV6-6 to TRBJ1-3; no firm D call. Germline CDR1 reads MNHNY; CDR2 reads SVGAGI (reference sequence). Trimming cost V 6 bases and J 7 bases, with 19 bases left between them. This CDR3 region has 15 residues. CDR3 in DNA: TGTGCCAGCAGCTCAATGGACGCCTCGTGGAACACCATATATTTT. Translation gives CASSSMDASWNTIYF.

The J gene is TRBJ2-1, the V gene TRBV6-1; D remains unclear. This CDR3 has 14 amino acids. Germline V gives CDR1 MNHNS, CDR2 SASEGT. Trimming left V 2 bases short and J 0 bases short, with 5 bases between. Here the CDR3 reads CASSELSSYNEQFF. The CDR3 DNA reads TGTGCCAGCAGTGAACTAAGCTCCTACAATGAGCAGTTCTTC.

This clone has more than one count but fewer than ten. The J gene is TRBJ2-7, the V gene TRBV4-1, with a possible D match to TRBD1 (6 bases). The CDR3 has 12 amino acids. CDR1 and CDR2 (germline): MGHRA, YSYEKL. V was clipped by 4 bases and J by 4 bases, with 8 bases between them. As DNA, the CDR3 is TGCGCCAGCAGCCCGAGGGGGTACGAGCAGTACTTC. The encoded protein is CASSPRGYEQYF.

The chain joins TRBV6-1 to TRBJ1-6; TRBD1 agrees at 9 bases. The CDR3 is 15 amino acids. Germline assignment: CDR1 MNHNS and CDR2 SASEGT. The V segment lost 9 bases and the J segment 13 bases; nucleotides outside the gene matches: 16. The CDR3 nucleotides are TGTGCCAGTAACGACGGTGGGACAGGGAATAGTCCCCTCCACTTT. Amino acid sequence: CASNDGGTGNSPLHF.

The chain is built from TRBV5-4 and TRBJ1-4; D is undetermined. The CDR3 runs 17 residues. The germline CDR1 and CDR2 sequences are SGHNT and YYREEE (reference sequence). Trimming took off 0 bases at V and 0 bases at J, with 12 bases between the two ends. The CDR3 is CASSLGSAKSTNEKLFF. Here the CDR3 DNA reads TGTGCCAGCAGCTTGGGGTCCGCTAAGTCAACTAATGAAAAACTGTTTTTT.

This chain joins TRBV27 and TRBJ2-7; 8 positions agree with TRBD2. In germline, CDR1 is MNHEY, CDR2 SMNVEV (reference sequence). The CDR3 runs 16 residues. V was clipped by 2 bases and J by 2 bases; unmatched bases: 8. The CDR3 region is CASSLSVAGPTYEQYF. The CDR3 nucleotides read TGTGCCAGCAGTTTAAGTGTAGCGGGGCCCACCTACGAGCAGTACTTC.

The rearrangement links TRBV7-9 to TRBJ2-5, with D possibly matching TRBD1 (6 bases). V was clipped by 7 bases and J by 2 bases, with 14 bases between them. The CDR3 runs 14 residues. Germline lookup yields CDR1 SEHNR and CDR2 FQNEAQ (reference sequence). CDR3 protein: CASNPGVDQETQYF. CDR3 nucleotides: TGTGCCAGCAACCCAGGGGTTGATCAAGAGACCCAGTACTTC.

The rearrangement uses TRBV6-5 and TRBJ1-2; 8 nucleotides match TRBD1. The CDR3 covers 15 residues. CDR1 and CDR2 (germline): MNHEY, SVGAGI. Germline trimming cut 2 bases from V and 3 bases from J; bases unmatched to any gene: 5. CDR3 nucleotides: TGTGCCAGCAGTTACAGGACAGGGAACGACTATGGCTACACCTTC. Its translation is CASSYRTGNDYGYTF.

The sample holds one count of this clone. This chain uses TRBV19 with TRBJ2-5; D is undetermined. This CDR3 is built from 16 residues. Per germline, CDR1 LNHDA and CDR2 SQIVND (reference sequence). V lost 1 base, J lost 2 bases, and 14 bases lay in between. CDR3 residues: CASSIGATPRQETQYF. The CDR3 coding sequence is TGTGCCAGTAGTATAGGCGCCACCCCGAGGCAAGAGACCCAGTACTTC.

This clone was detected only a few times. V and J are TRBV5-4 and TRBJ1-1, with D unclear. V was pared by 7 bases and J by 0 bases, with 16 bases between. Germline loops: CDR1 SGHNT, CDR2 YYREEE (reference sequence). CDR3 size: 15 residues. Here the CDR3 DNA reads TGTGCCAGCGGCCGGTGGGAGATCTTGAACACTGAAGCTTTCTTT. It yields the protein CASGRWEILNTEAFF.

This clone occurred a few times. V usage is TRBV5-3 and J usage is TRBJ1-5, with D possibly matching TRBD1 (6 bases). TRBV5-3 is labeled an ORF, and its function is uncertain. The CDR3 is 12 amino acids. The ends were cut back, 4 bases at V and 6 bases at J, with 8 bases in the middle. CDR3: CARSRGGQPQHF. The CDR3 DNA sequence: TGTGCCAGAAGCAGGGGGGGTCAGCCCCAGCATTTT.

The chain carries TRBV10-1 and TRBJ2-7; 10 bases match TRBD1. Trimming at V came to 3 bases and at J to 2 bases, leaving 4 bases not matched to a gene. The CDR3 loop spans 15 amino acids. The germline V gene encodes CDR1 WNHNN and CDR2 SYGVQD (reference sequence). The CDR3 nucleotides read TGCGCCAGCAGTGACCCCGGGACAGGGGCCTACGAGCAGTACTTC. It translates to CASSDPGTGAYEQYF.

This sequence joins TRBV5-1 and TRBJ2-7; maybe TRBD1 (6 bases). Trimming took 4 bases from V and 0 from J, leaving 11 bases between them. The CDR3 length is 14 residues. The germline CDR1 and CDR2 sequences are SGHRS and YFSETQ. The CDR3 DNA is TGCGCCAGCAGCGTCACCAGGGGCTCCTACGAGCAGTACTTC. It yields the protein CASSVTRGSYEQYF.

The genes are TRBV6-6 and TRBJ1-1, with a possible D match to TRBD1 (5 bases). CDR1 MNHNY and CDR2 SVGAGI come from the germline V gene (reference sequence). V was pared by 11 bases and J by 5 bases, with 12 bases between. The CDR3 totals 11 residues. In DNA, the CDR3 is TGTGCCTCCAGCGGGGGGACTGAAGCTTTCTTT. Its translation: CASSGGTEAFF.

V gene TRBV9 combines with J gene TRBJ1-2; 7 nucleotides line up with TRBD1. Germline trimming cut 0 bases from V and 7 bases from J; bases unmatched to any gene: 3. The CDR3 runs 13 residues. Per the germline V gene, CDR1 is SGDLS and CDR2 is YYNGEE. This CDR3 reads CASSVGQGPGYTF. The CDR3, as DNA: TGTGCCAGCAGCGTAGGACAGGGTCCTGGCTACACCTTC.

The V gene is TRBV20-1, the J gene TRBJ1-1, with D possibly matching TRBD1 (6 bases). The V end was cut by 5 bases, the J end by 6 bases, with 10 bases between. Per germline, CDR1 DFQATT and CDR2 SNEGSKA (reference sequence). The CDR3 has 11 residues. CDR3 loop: CSAGGGAEAFF. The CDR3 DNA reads TGCAGTGCTGGGGGGGGCGCTGAAGCTTTCTTT.